The sequence of this TCR beta chain was determined in a study of blood T cells in healthy people across ages. A second roughly 6 to 11 cycle PCR used barcoded and J-beta primers. TCRdb reprocessed the 5' RACE reads via MiXCR and lists one record per CDR3 protein. Of roughly 1.9 million distinct CDR3 sequences in the sample, 39% were seen once. In this sample, this clonotype turned up many times. Trimming stripped 0 bases from V and 4 bases from J, with 4 bases between. In germline, CDR1 is MNHEY, CDR2 SVGEGT. This CDR3 has 12 amino acids. This sequence joins TRBV6-2 or TRBV6-3 and TRBJ2-7, with no clear D. The TCR sequence derives from a human donor in good health. The source material was blood. The CDR3 is CASSYSEYEQYF. The CDR3 DNA reads TGTGCCAGCAGTTACTCGGAATACGAGCAGTACTTC.